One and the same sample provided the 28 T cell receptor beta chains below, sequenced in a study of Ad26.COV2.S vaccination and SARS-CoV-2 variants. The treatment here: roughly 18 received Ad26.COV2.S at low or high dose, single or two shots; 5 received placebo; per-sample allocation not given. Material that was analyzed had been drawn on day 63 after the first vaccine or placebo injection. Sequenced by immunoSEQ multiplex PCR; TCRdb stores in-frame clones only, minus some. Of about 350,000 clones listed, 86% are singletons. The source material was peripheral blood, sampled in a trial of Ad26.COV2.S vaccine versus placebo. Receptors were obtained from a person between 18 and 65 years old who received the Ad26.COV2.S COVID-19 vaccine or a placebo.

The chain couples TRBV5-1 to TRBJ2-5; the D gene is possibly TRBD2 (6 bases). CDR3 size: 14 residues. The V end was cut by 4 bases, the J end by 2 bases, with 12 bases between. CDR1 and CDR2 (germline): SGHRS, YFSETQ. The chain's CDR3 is CASSPQGGQETQYF. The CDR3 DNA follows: TGCGCCAGCAGCCCCCAGGGAGGTCAAGAGACCCAGTACTTC. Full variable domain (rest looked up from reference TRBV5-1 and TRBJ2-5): KAGVTQTPRYLIKTRGQQVTLSCSPISGHRSVSWYQQTPGQGLQFLFEYFSETQRNKGNFPGRFSGRQFSNSRSEMNVSTLELGDSALYLCASSPQGGQETQYFGPGTRLLVL.

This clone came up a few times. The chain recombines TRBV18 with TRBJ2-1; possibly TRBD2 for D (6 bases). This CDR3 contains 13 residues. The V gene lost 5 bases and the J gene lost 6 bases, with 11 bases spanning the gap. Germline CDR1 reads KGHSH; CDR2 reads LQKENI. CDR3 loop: CASSETRSNEQFF. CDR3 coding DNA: TGTGCCAGCTCAGAGACTAGATCCAATGAGCAGTTCTTC.

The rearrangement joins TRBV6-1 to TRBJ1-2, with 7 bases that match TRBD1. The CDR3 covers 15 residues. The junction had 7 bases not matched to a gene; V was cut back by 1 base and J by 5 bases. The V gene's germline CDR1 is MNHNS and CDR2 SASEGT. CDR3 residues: CASSEGTGALYGYTF. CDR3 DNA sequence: TGTGCCAGCAGTGAAGGTACAGGGGCGTTGTATGGCTACACCTTC.

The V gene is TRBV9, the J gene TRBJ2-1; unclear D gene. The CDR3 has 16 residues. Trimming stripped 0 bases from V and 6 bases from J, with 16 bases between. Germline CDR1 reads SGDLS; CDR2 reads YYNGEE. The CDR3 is CASSVAGGVYLNEQFF. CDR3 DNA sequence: TGTGCCAGCAGCGTAGCTGGTGGGGTTTATCTCAATGAGCAGTTCTTC.

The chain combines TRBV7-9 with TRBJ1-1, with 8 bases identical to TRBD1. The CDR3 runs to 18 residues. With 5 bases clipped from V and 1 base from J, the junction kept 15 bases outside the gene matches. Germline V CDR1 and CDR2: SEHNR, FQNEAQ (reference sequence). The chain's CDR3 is CASSPRRPGGLGNTEAFF. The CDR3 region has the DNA TGTGCCAGCAGCCCCAGGCGTCCAGGGGGCTTGGGGAACACTGAAGCTTTCTTT.

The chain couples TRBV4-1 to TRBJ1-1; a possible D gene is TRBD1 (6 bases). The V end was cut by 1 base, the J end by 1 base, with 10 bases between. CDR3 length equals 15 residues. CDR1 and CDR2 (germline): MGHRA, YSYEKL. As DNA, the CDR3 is TGCGCCAGCAGCCAAGGGACAGACACGAACACTGAAGCTTTCTTT. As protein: CASSQGTDTNTEAFF.

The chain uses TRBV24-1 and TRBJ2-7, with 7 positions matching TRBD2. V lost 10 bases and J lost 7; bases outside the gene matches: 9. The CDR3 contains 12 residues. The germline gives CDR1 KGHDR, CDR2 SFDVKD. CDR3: CATGEGSGEQYF. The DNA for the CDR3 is TGTGCCACTGGGGAGGGATCGGGGGAGCAGTACTTC.

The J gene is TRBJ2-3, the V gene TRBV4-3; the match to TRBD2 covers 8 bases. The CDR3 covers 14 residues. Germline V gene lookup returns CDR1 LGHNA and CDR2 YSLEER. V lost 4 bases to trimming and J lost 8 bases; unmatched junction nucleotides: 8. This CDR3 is CASSPGGVQGTQYF. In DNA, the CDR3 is TGCGCCAGCAGCCCGGGGGGGGTACAGGGTACGCAGTATTTT.

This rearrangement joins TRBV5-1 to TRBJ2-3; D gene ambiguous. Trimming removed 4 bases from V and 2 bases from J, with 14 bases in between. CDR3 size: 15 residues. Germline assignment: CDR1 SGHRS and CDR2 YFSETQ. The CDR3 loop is CASSLGSLHTDTQYF. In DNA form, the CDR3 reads TGCGCCAGCAGCCTGGGGTCACTACACACAGATACGCAGTATTTT.

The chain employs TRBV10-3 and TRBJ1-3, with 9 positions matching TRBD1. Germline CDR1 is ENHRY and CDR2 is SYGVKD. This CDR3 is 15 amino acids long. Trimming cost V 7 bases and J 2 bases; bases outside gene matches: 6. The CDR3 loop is CAITRGTGTGNTIYF. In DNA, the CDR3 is TGTGCCATCACCCGCGGGACAGGGACTGGAAACACCATATATTTT.

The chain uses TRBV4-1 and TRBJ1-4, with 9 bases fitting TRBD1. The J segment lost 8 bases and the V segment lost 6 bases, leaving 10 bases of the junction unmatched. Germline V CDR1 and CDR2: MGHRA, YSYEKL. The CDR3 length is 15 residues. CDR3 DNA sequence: TGCGCCAGCAGACAACCGGGGACAGGGAAGGAAAAACTGTTTTTT. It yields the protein CASRQPGTGKEKLFF.

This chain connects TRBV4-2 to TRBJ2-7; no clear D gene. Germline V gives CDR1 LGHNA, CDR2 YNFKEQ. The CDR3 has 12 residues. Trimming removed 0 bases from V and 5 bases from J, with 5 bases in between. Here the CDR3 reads CASSQDRNEQYF. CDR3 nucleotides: TGTGCCAGCAGCCAAGATCGGAACGAGCAGTACTTC.

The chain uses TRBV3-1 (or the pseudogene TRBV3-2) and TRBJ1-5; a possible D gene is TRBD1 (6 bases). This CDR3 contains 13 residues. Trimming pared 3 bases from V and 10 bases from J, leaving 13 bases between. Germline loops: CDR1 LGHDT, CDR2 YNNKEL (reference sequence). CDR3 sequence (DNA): TGTGCCAGCAGCCAGGGGGCGGGTGGACCCCAGCATTTT. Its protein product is CASSQGAGGPQHF.

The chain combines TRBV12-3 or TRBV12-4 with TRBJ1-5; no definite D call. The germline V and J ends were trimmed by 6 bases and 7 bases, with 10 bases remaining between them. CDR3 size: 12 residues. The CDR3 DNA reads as TGTGCCAGCAGAGAGGGAGCGCAGCCCCAGCATTTT. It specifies CASREGAQPQHF.

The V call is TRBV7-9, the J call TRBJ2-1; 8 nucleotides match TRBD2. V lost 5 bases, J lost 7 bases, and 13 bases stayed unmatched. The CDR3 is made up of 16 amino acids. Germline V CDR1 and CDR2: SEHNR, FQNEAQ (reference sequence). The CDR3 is CASSGVGSGIGNEQFF. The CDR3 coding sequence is TGTGCCAGCAGCGGGGTAGGTAGCGGGATTGGGAATGAGCAGTTCTTC.

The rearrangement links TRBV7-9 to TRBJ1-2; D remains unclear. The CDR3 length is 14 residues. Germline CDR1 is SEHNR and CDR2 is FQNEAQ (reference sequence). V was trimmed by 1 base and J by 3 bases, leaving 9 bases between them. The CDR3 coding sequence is TGTGCCAGCAGCTTAGAGTTCAGTGACTATGGCTACACCTTC. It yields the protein CASSLEFSDYGYTF.

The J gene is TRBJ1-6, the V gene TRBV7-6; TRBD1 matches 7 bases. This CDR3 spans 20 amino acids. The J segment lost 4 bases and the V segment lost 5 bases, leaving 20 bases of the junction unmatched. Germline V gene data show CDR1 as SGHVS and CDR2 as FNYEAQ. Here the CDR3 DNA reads TGTGCCAGCAGCCCCCCCGTAAGACAGGGAGTTATCGGATATAATTCACCCCTCCACTTT. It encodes CASSPPVRQGVIGYNSPLHF.

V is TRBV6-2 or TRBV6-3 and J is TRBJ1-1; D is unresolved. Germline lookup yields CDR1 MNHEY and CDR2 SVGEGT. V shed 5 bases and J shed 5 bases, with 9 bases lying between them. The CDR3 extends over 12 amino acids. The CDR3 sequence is CASSRWGTEAFF. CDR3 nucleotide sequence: TGTGCCAGCAGTCGATGGGGTACTGAAGCTTTCTTT.

The chain's CDR3 is CASSQDLSYNEQFF. CDR3 coding DNA: TGTGCCAGCAGCCAAGATCTGAGCTACAATGAGCAGTTCTTC. This chain joins TRBV4-2 and TRBJ2-1, with D unresolved. The CDR3 is 14 residues long. Germline V lookup: CDR1 LGHNA, CDR2 YNFKEQ. The V end lost 0 bases, the J end lost 3 bases, and 6 bases lay between the germline ends.

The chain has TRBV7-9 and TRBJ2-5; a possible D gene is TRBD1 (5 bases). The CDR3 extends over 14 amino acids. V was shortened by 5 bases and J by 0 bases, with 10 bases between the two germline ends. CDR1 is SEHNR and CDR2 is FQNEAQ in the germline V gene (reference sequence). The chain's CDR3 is CASSPQVHQETQYF. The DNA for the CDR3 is TGTGCCAGCAGCCCACAGGTCCACCAAGAGACCCAGTACTTC.

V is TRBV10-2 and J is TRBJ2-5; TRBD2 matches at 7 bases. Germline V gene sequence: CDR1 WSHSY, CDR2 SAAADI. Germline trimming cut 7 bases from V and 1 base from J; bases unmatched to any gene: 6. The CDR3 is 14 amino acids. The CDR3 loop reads CASIYRTSQETQYF. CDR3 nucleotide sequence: TGCGCCAGCATCTATCGGACTAGCCAAGAGACCCAGTACTTC.

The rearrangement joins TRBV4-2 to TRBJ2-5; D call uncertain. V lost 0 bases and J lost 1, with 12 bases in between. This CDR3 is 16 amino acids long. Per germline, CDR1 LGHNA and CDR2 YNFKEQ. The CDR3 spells CASSQEVVGVQETQYF. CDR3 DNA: TGTGCCAGCAGCCAAGAGGTGGTCGGAGTCCAAGAGACCCAGTACTTC.

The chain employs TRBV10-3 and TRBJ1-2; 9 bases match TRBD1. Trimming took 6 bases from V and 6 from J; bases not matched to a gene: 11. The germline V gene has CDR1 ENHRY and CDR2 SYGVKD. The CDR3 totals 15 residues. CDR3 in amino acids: CAISKRSGQGDGYTF. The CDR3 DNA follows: TGTGCCATCAGCAAACGTTCGGGACAGGGCGATGGCTACACCTTC.

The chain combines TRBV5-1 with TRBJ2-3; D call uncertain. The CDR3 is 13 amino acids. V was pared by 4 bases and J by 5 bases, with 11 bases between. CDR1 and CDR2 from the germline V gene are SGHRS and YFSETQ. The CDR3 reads CASSHPERDTQYF. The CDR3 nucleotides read TGCGCCAGCAGCCACCCCGAGCGAGATACGCAGTATTTT. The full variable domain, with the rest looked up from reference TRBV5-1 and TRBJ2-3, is KAGVTQTPRYLIKTRGQQVTLSCSPISGHRSVSWYQQTPGQGLQFLFEYFSETQRNKGNFPGRFSGRQFSNSRSEMNVSTLELGDSALYLCASSHPERDTQYFGPGTRLTVL.

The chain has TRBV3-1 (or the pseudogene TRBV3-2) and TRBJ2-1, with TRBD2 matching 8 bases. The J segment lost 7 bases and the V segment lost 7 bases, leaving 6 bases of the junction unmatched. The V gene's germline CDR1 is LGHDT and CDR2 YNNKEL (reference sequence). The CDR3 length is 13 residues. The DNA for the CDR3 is TGTGCCAGCACCCACCGGGGGGGGAATGAGCAGTTCTTC. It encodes CASTHRGGNEQFF.

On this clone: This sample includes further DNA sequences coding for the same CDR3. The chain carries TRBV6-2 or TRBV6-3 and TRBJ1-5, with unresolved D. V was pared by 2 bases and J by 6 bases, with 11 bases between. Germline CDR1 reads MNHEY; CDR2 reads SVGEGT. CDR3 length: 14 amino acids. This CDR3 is CASSYGTGGQPQHF. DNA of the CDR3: TGTGCCAGCAGTTACGGTACGGGAGGTCAGCCCCAGCATTTT.

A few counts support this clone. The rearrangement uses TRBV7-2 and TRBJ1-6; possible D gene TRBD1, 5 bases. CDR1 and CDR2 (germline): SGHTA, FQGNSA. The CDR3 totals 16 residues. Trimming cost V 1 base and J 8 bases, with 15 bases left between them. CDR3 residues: CASSLGGGRVDSPLHF. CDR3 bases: TGTGCCAGCAGCTTAGGGGGGGGTCGGGTTGATTCACCCCTCCACTTT.

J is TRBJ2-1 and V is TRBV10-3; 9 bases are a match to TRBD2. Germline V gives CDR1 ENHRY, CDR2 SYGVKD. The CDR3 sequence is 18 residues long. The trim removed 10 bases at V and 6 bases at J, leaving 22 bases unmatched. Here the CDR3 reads CATRPFAGGLGAGNEQFF. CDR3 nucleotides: TGTGCCACCCGCCCTTTTGCGGGAGGGCTCGGGGCGGGCAATGAGCAGTTCTTC.